This T cell receptor beta chain was profiled in a study of cytomegalovirus exposure and HLA in healthy donors (dated by TCRdb to between 2016 and 2019). For the wider study: In an earlier analysis of some 550 of the donors, 276 Gb of sequence data and 117 million unique TCR beta sequences from 180 million or so T cells were reported. A later genetic analysis used genome-wide SNP genotypes for about 60% of the roughly 700 donors, treating that subset as a discovery cohort. In a later analysis, previously published TCR beta repertoires from 600 to 850 donors were re-analyzed and high-resolution HLA genotyping was added so that TCR occurrence patterns could be studied. Among the roughly 380 genotyped donors, about 85% belonged to the genetic ancestry cluster associated with self-reported Caucasian donors. To predict cytomegalovirus infection status, the study brought together high-throughput TCR immunosequencing, statistical association of individual TCRs with disease status, and machine learning. The study aimed to test whether signatures of past pathogen exposure could be identified by cataloging public T cell receptors. Rather than drawing on any new phenotypic data, the later analysis identified candidate immune exposures from TCR beta sequences and the way those sequences occurred across donors. Along with the 666-subject first cohort, a separate validation cohort of some 130 different subjects was used. Both class I and class II loci were covered by HLA typing, at four-digit resolution. Because of strong linkage in the cohort, 5 or 6 DR-DQ haplotypes were treated as single units for association and clustering. Every discovery cohort repertoire had been produced on one sequencing platform. Typing coverage differed by locus: A, B, C, DRB1 and DQB1 were typed in roughly 620-630 donors, DQA1 in about 560, DPA1 in around 600, and DPB1 in 400 to 480. The study profiled the T cell repertoires of hundreds of subjects by immunosequencing and related them to cytomegalovirus serostatus. An earlier analysis of around 580 of the donors used high-throughput TCR beta sequencing to judge whether each TCR beta V gene segment behaved as functional or pseudogenic. On average, around 240,000 unique TCR beta nucleotide sequences were sequenced per donor among about 400 genotyped donors of the cohort, with roughly 18% of those sequences being non-productive. Roughly 300 gigabases of sequencing data and tens of millions of unique TCR sequences were included in an early release covering around 600 HLA-typed donors. Donor age, sex, ethnicity and CMV serostatus were compiled alongside the repertoire data. The paper's findings and limits, for the study overall: Most TCR sequences were seen in very few donors, while some public TCRs were found in many individuals. Because some donors lacked HLA typing at each locus, the association tests relied only on the typed subset. The 87-base-pair reads could not distinguish some IMGT-functional V segments, including TRBV6-2 and TRBV6-3, so those segments were excluded. Sequencing depth was assumed to be roughly uniform across donors in the presence/absence analyses, though that assumption may not hold. Strong co-occurrence of HLA alleles, especially DR and DQ, made assigning TCR associations to individual alleles difficult. The earlier analysis of a few hundred of the donors excluded around 17 rarely observed V segments, including chromosome 9 orphons, because counts were too low. A later analysis found that most CMV-associated TCR beta chains appeared HLA-restricted, with HLA associations seemingly driven largely by CMV exposure. At a false discovery rate of 0.05, a later analysis linked some 17,000 TCR beta sequences to specific HLA alleles. The study listed 164 TCR beta chains as associated with cytomegalovirus. Immune exposure information for the cohort was limited to CMV serostatus. A further reported finding was that TCR beta sequences accurately predicted the HLA-A and HLA-B alleles for most subjects in the first cohort. This cohort had only TCR beta chains sequenced, and the lack of alpha or paired-chain data limited which features could be detected. Broadly in line with IMGT annotations, most TCR beta V segments showed up in productive rearrangements about 90% or about 30% of the time in an earlier analysis of about 500 of the donors. A later analysis found that TCR association rates varied across HLA loci, with DRB1 alleles showing the most associated TCRs and HLA-C alleles the fewest. Correlated functional status among segregating V segments might reflect linkage disequilibrium, but an unknown experimental factor could not be ruled out. In vitro tests confirmed that a few of the cytomegalovirus-associated TCR beta chains recognize cytomegalovirus antigens. According to a later genetic analysis, donors in an Asian-associated ancestry cluster had fewer N-insertions in productive TCRs than the approximately 630-donor mean. V-gene and J-gene trimming of TCR beta chains was associated with a missense DCLRE1C variant in a later genetic analysis, and the association was replicated in an independent cohort. In both the original and validation cohorts, the classifier was reported to diagnose cytomegalovirus status with high specificity and sensitivity. Compared with equally common non-associated chains, HLA-associated TCR beta chains in a later analysis were more clonally expanded and had lower generation probabilities. It was suggested by the authors that the approach could potentially be generalized to other disease states and immunological phenotypes. A cluster of highly shared sequence variants was judged likely to represent a technical artifact of the sequencing pipeline. In a later analysis, several top co-occurrence clusters were reported to appear linked to parvovirus B19, influenza, CMV and Epstein-Barr virus.

The method was the immunoSEQ multiplex PCR assay. A mixture of 60 forward primers for TCR Vbeta segments and 13 reverse primers for TCR Jbeta segments was used in the multiplex PCR. The CDR3 region of rearranged TCR beta genes was amplified from genomic DNA with a multiplex PCR assay. Amplified TCR beta libraries were sequenced as 87-base-pair reads on the Illumina HiSeq System. In the paper's pipeline: A later analysis tallied roughly 76 million unique TCR beta chains across the 610 or so repertoires, and about 10 million of those chains were shared by two or more donors. A nearest-neighbor algorithm error-corrected the raw reads and collapsed the reads into unique sequences, merging closely related sequences to remove PCR and sequencing errors. Alignment of CDR3 sequences to IMGT reference sequences was used to assign V, D and J gene segments. For a sequence to be retained, a match of at least six nucleotides to both a V gene segment and a J gene segment was required. Rearrangements were classified as productive when the CDR3 lacked stop codons and remained in frame with V and J, and all other rearrangements were classified as non-productive. Following IMGT convention, CDR3 was defined as the stretch from the second conserved V-encoded cysteine up to the conserved J-encoded phenylalanine. The earlier analysis of 500 to 600 of the donors excluded sequences that lacked an unambiguous match to a single V gene segment. An earlier analysis of 550 to 650 of the donors classified V segments as functional when productive rearrangements were above 56.7% and as segregating when the standard deviation between donors was above 5%. A statistical classification framework was built for diagnosing cytomegalovirus status from the catalog of TCR beta chain sequences. V and J gene assignment, in a later analysis, came from comparing TCR nucleotide sequences with IMGT/GENE-DB human TR gene sequences. Using the TCRdist pipeline, a later analysis assigned CDR3 sequences along with most-parsimonious VDJ recombination scenarios. In a later analysis, each TCR beta chain was defined by its CDR3 amino acid sequence together with its V-gene family, and reads lacking a unique V-gene family were excluded. In a later analysis, fewer than 600 highly shared, low-generation-probability nucleotide sequences were removed to address suspected cross-contamination and a sequencing artifact. A later analysis calculated a clonal expansion index for each public chain from normalized within-repertoire ranks of inferred template counts. Generation probabilities in a later analysis came from a VDJ recombination model fitted to out-of-frame rearrangements, and those results were checked against IGoR. In a later analysis, hypergeometric tests were used to score TCR-TCR, TCR-HLA and TCR-CMV co-occurrence, with a repertoire-size bias correction applied to TCR pairs. A later analysis estimated false discovery rates by permuting HLA or CMV assignments 20 times. In a later analysis, co-occurring TCRs were grouped using DBSCAN, with TCRdist sequence similarity added in when clustering inside HLA-allele-positive subsets. For co-occurrence clustering, repertoires with fewer than 30,000 or more than 120,000 public chains were excluded, along with a handful of repertoires with anomalous nucleotide sharing. In its TCRdb copy, this immuneACCESS table keeps in-frame sequences only and misses some clones. Where compared with another copy, unresolved V genes explain less than half of these, and the others have no known cause. The V and J calls and the clone size are those of that table, but D and trimming were determined from the DNA. This sample lists some 190,000 clones; approximately 80% were detected once. Jointly, the top ten make up 1.3% to 1.5% of the sample.

The cohort was made up of approximately 670 healthy bone marrow donors. At the time of sampling, every cohort member was nominally healthy, though immune exposures that went unrecorded were likely present. The donor was CMV seropositive and belonged to the group of more than 250 seropositive cohort members. A peripheral blood sample was provided by each donor, and peripheral blood mononuclear cells were used for TCR beta sequencing. The Qiagen DNeasy Blood Extraction Kit was used to extract genomic DNA from the blood cell samples. On this clone itself: Its antigen is unknown. Per-base quality was not reported, and no clone a single base away is much larger than it.

Reading from cysteine to phenylalanine, the CDR3 counts 18 amino acids. The CDR3 DNA has 54 bases and is translated from base 1. The germline ends are 18 bases apart after V is trimmed by 0 bases and J by 0 bases. The germline V gene sets CDR1 to SGHVS and CDR2 to FQNEAQ. The source of this sequence is a girl between 10 and 17 years old in good health and CMV-seropositive. The chain links TRBV7-8 with TRBJ2-7; TRBD1 is possibly the D segment (5 matching bases). Sequenced: PBMCs. The CDR3 region reads CASSLAGRDAILSYEQYF. The sequenced DNA: TGTGCCAGCAGCTTAGCCGGCAGGGATGCCATCCTCTCCTACGAGCAGTACTTC.